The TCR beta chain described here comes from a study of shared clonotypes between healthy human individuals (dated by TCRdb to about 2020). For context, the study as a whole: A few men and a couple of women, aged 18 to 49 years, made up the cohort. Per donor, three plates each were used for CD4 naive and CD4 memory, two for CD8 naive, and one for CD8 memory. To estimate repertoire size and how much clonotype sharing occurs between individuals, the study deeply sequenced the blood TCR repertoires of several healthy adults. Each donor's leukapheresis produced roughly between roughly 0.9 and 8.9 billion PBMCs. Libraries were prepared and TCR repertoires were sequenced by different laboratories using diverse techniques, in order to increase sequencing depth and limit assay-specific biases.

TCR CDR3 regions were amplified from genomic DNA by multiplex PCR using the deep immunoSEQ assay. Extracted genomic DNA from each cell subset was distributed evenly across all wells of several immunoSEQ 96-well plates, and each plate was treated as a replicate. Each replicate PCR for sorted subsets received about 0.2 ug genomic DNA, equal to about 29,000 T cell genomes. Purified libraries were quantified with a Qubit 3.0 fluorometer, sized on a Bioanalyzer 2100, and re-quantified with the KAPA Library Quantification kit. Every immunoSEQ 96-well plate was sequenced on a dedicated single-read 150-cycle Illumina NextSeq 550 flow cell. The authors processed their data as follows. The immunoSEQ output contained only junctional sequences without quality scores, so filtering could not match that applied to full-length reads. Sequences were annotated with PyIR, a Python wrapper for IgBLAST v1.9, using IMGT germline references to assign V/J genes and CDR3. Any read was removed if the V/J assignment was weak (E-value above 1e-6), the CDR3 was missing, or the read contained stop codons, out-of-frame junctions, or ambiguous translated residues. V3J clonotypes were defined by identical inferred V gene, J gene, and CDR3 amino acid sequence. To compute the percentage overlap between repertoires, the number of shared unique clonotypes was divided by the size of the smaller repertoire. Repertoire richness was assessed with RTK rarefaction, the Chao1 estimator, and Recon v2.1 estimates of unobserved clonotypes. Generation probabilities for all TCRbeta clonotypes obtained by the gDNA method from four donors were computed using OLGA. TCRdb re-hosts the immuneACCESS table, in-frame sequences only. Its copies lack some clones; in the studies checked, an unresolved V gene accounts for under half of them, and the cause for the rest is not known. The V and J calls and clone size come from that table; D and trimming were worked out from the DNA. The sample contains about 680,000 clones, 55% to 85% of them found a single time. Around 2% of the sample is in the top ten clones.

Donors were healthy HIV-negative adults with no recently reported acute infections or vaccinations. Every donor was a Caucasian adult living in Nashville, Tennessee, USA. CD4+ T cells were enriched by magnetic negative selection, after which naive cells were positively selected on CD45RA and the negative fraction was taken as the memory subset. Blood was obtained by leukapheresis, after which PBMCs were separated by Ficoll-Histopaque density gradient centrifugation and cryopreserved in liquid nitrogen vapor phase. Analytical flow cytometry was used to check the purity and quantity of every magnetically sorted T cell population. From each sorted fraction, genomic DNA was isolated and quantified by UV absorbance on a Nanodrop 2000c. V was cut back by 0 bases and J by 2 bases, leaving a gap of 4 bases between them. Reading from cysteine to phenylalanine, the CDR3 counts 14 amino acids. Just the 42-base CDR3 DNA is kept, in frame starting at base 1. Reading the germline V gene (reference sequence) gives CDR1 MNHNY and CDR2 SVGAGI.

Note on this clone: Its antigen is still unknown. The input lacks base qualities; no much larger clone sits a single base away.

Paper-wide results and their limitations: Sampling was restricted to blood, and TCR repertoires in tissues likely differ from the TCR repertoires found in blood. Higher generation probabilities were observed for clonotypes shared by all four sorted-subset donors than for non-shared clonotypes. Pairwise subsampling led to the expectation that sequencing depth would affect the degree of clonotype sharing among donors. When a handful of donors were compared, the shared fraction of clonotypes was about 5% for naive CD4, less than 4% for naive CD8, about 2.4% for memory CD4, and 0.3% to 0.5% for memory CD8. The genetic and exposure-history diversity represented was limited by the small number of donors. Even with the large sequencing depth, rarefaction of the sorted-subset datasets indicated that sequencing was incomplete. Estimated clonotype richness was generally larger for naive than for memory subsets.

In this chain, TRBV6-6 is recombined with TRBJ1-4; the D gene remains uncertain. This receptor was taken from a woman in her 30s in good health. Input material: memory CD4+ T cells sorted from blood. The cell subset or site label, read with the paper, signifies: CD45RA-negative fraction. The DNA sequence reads TGTGCCAGCAGTTACTCGAGGACTAATGAAAAACTGTTTTTT. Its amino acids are CASSYSRTNEKLFF.